This TCR beta chain derives from a study of blood T cell repertoires in COVID-19. Per the authors' pipeline: Reference gene primer amplification yielded estimated nucleated cell counts. TCRdb's table, derived via immunoSEQ multiplex PCR, lists solely in-frame clones and lacks some. The DNA was the basis for D and trimming; V, J and clone size are from that table. Among 200,000 to 250,000 clones listed, almost 90% were seen once. This clone was seen more than once but under ten times. Germline assignment: CDR1 SQVTM and CDR2 ANQGSEA. Trimming cost V 6 bases and J 5 bases, with 16 bases left between them. The CDR3 runs 13 residues.

The sequenced sample consisted of PBMCs or T cells enriched from blood (not recorded which). The sequence derives from a man aged 25-45 years who had been exposed to COVID-19. The chain has TRBV29-1 and TRBJ1-2, with no clear D. Here the CDR3 reads CSVVAWSEYGYTF. The CDR3 DNA reads as TGCAGCGTGGTAGCGTGGTCCGAATATGGCTACACCTTC.